This T cell receptor (beta chain) emerged from a study of blood T cell repertoires in COVID-19. Overall study: The cDNA or gDNA used as material had been derived from T cells, B-cell-depleted T cells, or PBMCs.

Original analysis: Amplification of reference gene primers provided the estimated nucleated cell counts. The repertoire was sequenced with immunoSEQ multiplex PCR; TCRdb's copy has only in-frame clones and lacks some. V and J calls and clone size are copied from that table; D and trimming were computed from the DNA. The table lists some 260,000 clones, around four fifths of them singletons, with about 4% in the top ten. Enrollees, roughly 18 to 89 years old, lived in about two dozen US areas. Participants' own reports of clinical history determined their cohort assignment. The table lists this clone with a few counts. V was clipped by 0 bases and J by 4 bases; unmatched bases: 9. This CDR3 has 18 residues. CDR1 and CDR2 from the germline V gene are LGHDT and YNNKEL (reference sequence).

The material sequenced was PBMCs or T cells enriched from blood (not recorded which). The chain carries TRBV3-1 (or the pseudogene TRBV3-2) and TRBJ2-5; 12 bases agree with TRBD2. The TCR originated in a man in his thirties or forties with acute COVID-19. CDR3 amino acids: CASSQDSDPLAGGETQYF. CDR3 coding DNA: TGTGCCAGCAGCCAAGATAGTGATCCACTAGCGGGGGGAGAGACCCAGTACTTC.